This T cell receptor (beta chain) was sequenced in a study of OX40 agonist ivuxolimab in advanced cancers. The overall study: Patient treatment consisted of intravenous ivuxolimab administration every 2 weeks at 0.01 to 10 mg/kg. Allowance was made for prior anti-PD-1, anti-PD-L1 or anti-CTLA-4 therapy, and 40% had some.

TCRdb's copy holds only in-frame clones and misses some; the assay was immunoSEQ multiplex PCR. Of approximately 96,000 clones listed, about 92% are singletons. The table lists this clone with a count of one. Trimming cost V 4 bases and J 2 bases, with 25 bases left between them. Germline V gives CDR1 LGHNA, CDR2 YSLEER. This CDR3 region has 19 residues. The clonotype was recovered from an adult with an advanced solid tumor such as melanoma, head and neck, liver or kidney cancer. This rearrangement joins TRBV4-3 to TRBJ2-3; a weak D match, TRBD1 (8 bases). The sequencing used CD4+ or CD8+ T cells sorted from blood, collected in a trial of the OX40 agonist ivuxolimab. The CDR3 region is CASSRDTGGARGATDTQYF. CDR3 DNA sequence: TGCGCCAGCAGCCGAGATACAGGGGGGGCTCGAGGGGCCACAGATACGCAGTATTTT.